The sequence of this T cell receptor beta chain was determined in a study of blood T cells in healthy people across ages (dated by TCRdb to 2014 to 2015). Regarding the research as a whole: In model experiments, template switching captured about one uniquely barcoded TCR beta cDNA molecule for every two T cells. To track age-related changes in TCR beta repertoire diversity, the study relied on deep sequencing normalized with unique cDNA molecular identifiers. Donors were grouped into four age groups: young (average approximately 16 years), middle-aged (roughly 40), aged (around 60) and long-lived (over 80). To avoid experimental bias, donors of different ages were spread randomly across the sequencing lanes. Two additional independent replicas of 1 million unique cDNA reads from the same blood draw were analyzed for two donors (one aged 18 to 30 and one aged 80 or older).

To prepare the library, 5' RACE was applied. The sample was run on an Illumina HiSeq 2500. A second PCR of roughly 7 to 11 cycles was performed with a sample-barcoded 5' primer and a J-beta primer mix. A template-switch 5' adaptor carrying 12 random nucleotides introduced a unique molecular identifier onto each TCR beta cDNA molecule. Each sample yielded at least 2.5 million CDR3-containing paired-end reads. The Mint cDNA synthesis kit, primed by a TRBC-specific oligonucleotide, was used to synthesize first-strand cDNA from all RNA. After uracil-DNA glycosylase treatment, a first 18-cycle PCR used universal primers M1SS and BC2_uni_R on all cDNA. In the authors' own workflow: For normalization, 1 million high-quality reads were randomly selected from each sample, with every read carrying a distinct molecular identifier. Instead of being binned into consensus sequences, reads with shared molecular identifiers were discarded. MiTCR, run with a Q25 quality threshold and the strictest error-elimination algorithm, handled CDR3 identification, clonotype clustering and error correction. A nonparametric unseen species model using Euler transformation provided a lower-bound estimate of total TCR beta diversity. The raw public reads went through TCRdb reprocessing: fastp at Q25, MiXCR clone calling, in-frame beta chains kept. Duplicate CDR3 protein sequences are folded into a single record with the most common DNA and genes. V and J calls and clone size were set by TCRdb, not the authors. The sample table holds more than 1,400,000 distinct CDR3 sequences, of which 35% to 45% were seen once. The top ten clones comprise 7.9% of the sample.

The donors were around 39 Caucasian individuals from Russia, aged roughly 6 to 100 years, who were systemically healthy. Each donor gave about 9.7 milliliters of peripheral blood, drawn into EDTA-treated Vacutainer tubes. Ficoll-Paque density-gradient centrifugation was used to isolate PBMCs, with at least 7 million per sample. Trizol reagent was used to extract total RNA from the PBMCs, yielding at least 5 micrograms per sample. Naive CD45RAhigh/CD27high T cell percentages were measured by flow cytometry on a PBMC aliquot from every donor. The investigation overall reported the following: The percentage of naive T cells measured by flow cytometry correlated strongly with observed TCR beta diversity. Since profiling was done on bulk unsorted PBMCs, naive and antigen-experienced compartments could not be conclusively compared. Total diversity estimates from one million sequenced T cells were considered lower bounds and underestimates. Compared with the aged group, the long-lived group had more naive CD4+ T cells, fewer expanded clones and increased TCR diversity, a pattern suggesting age selection. Because donor CMV infection status was unknown, age-related changes in expanded clonotypes were potentially confounded. As age increased, observed TCR beta diversity per million T cells dropped in a roughly linear way, and a significant reduction was already evident by age around 41.

In this sample, this clonotype turned up once. The antigen this receptor binds is unknown. An end of the junction does not agree with germline; a read error may underlie this. The CDR3 runs 16 residues from the cysteine to the phenylalanine. Just CDR3 DNA is preserved here, 48 bases in frame from base 1. CDR1 LNHNV and CDR2 YYDKDF were looked up in the germline V gene (reference sequence). Specimen: blood. The sequence joins TRBV15 to TRBJ2-5, with 7 bases in between that match TRBD2. This clonotype originated in a woman between 18 and 29 years old in good health. The nucleotide sequence reads as follows: TGTGCCGCCAGCAGAGGGTCGGGCGGGAGTGAAGAGACCCAGTACTTC. Protein translation: CAASRGSGGSEETQYF.